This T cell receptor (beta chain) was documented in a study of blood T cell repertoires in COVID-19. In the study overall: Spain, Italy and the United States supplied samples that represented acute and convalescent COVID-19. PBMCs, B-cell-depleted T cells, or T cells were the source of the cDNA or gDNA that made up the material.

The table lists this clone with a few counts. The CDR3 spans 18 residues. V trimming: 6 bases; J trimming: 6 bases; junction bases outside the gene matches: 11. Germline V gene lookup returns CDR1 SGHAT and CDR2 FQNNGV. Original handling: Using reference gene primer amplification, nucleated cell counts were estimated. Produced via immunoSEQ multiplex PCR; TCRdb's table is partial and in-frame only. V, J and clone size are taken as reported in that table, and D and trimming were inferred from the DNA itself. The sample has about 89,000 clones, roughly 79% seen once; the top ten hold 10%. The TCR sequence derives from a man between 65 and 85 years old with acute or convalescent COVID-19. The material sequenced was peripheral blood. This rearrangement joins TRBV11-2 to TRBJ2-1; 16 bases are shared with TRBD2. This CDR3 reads CASSPGTSGRVYLNEQFF. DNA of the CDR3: TGTGCCAGCAGTCCCGGGACTAGCGGGAGGGTTTACCTCAATGAGCAGTTCTTC.